The rows below give T cell receptor beta chains drawn from one sample of a study of cytomegalovirus exposure and HLA in healthy donors. The data were produced by immunoSEQ multiplex PCR, yet TCRdb's version contains in-frame clones alone and is incomplete. The data contain around 100,000 clones, approximately 80% of them singletons. Sequenced sample: PBMCs. Receptors were obtained from a female donor in good health and CMV-seropositive. Each CDR3 is given with its conserved first and last residue. D genes are given only for firm matches. Clone size appears in some rows only: once, few, many, or a class for an expanded clone.

size: once; D: TRBD1; J: TRBJ1-3; V: TRBV7-8; DNA: TGTGCCAGCAGCTTAGCGATTCTACAGGGGAAGCGAAACACCATATATTTT; CDR3: CASSLAILQGKRNTIYF
size: NA; D: TRBD1; J: TRBJ2-1; V: TRBV9; DNA: TGTGCCAGCAGCACCGGGACAGGAGGACAATACAATGAGCAGTTCTTC; CDR3: CASSTGTGGQYNEQFF
size: NA; D: TRBD1; J: TRBJ1-2; V: TRBV30; DNA: TGTGCCTGGAGACACCAGGACAGGGAGGGCTATGGCTACACCTTC; CDR3: CAWRHQDREGYGYTF
size: NA; D: TRBD2; J: TRBJ2-3; V: TRBV6-5; DNA: TGTGCCACCAAACTAGCGGGGGCCCCCACAGATACGCAGTATTTT; CDR3: CATKLAGAPTDTQYF
size: NA; D: TRBD1; J: TRBJ1-1; V: TRBV30; DNA: TGTGCCTGGAGTATAAAATCAGGGGGTGGGAACACTGAAGCTTTCTTT; CDR3: CAWSIKSGGGNTEAFF
size: few; D: NA; J: TRBJ2-7; V: TRBV2; DNA: TGTGCCAGCAGTGAAGCGACGGTAATGAGGTCCTACGAGCAGTACTTC; CDR3: CASSEATVMRSYEQYF
size: NA; D: NA; J: TRBJ2-1; V: TRBV5-4; DNA: TGTGCCAGCAGCTTGGGGCATGAGCAGTTCTTC; CDR3: CASSLGHEQFF
size: few; D: NA; J: TRBJ2-7; V: TRBV27; DNA: TGTGCCAGCAGTTTATTGGGGGCCAGCGAGCAGTACTTC; CDR3: CASSLLGASEQYF
size: NA; D: NA; J: TRBJ1-1; V: TRBV7-8; DNA: TGTGCCAGCAGCTTAGTAGCCAACACTGAAGCTTTCTTT; CDR3: CASSLVANTEAFF
size: NA; D: TRBD1; J: TRBJ2-4; V: TRBV11-2; DNA: TGTGCCAGCAGCTTAGCGGTAGGGGGCCTGGGGGCGGAAAACATTCAGTACTTC; CDR3: CASSLAVGGLGAENIQYF
size: few; D: NA; J: TRBJ1-6; V: TRBV4-3; DNA: TGCGCCAGCAGCCTCGGGCGGGGGATAACACCCCTCCACTTT; CDR3: CASSLGRGITPLHF
size: few; D: TRBD1; J: TRBJ1-6; V: TRBV18; DNA: TGTGCCAGCTCACCAGGGACAGGGGGTCGTTCACCCCTCCACTTT; CDR3: CASSPGTGGRSPLHF
size: once; D: NA; J: TRBJ2-3; V: TRBV7-2; DNA: TGTGCCAGCAGCCGAAAGCGGAGTAACACAGATACGCAGTATTTT; CDR3: CASSRKRSNTDTQYF
size: once; D: TRBD2; J: TRBJ2-1; V: TRBV7-2; DNA: TGTGCCAGCAGCCCCCGTTCTAGCGGGGGGGGGAATGAGCAGTTCTTC; CDR3: CASSPRSSGGGNEQFF
size: NA; D: NA; J: TRBJ1-5; V: TRBV2; DNA: TGTGCCAGCAGTGAAGGCGGGTCTATGGCCCAGCATTTT; CDR3: CASSEGGSMAQHF
size: NA; D: TRBD1; J: TRBJ1-1; V: TRBV6-5; DNA: TGTGCCAGCAGCAGACAGGGTAACACTGAAGCTTTCTTT; CDR3: CASSRQGNTEAFF
size: NA; D: NA; J: TRBJ1-1; V: TRBV27; DNA: TGTGCCAGCAACTCCCCTGGGGCAGGCGGTCGGGAAGCTTTCTTT; CDR3: CASNSPGAGGREAFF
size: NA; D: NA; J: TRBJ1-5; V: TRBV6-5; DNA: TGTGCCAGCCGTTCCATATCGCGGGGGGACAATCAGCCCCAGCATTTT; CDR3: CASRSISRGDNQPQHF
size: NA; D: TRBD1; J: TRBJ2-1; V: TRBV5-1; DNA: TGCGCCAGCAGCTGGCGGACAGGAGGCTCCTACAATGAGCAGTTCTTC; CDR3: CASSWRTGGSYNEQFF
size: NA; D: NA; J: TRBJ1-1; V: TRBV30; DNA: TGTGCCTGGAGTCCGGGACACTCGAACACTGAAGCTTTCTTT; CDR3: CAWSPGHSNTEAFF
size: NA; D: NA; J: TRBJ1-4; V: TRBV27; DNA: TGTGCCGGTGAGGATGAGGGAGCAACTAATGAAAAACTGTTTTTT; CDR3: CAGEDEGATNEKLFF
size: once; D: TRBD1; J: TRBJ1-6; V: TRBV9; DNA: TGTGCCAGCAGCGCTTGGGACAGGGTGAATTCACCCCTCCACTTT; CDR3: CASSAWDRVNSPLHF
size: NA; D: TRBD1; J: TRBJ2-2; V: TRBV2; DNA: TGTGCCAGCAGACAGGGGATTCACGGGGAGCTGTTTTTT; CDR3: CASRQGIHGELFF
size: NA; D: NA; J: TRBJ2-1; V: TRBV18; DNA: TGTGCCAGCTCATCCTCAAGCGGAAACGGGGACAATGAGCAGTTCTTC; CDR3: CASSSSSGNGDNEQFF
size: NA; D: NA; J: TRBJ2-5; V: TRBV2; DNA: TGTGCCAGCAGTGAGCGGCTCTACCAAGAGACCCAGTACTTC; CDR3: CASSERLYQETQYF
size: NA; D: TRBD2; J: TRBJ2-3; V: TRBV6-1; DNA: TGTGCCAGCAGGGGACTAGCGGGCCCGGATACGCAGTATTTT; CDR3: CASRGLAGPDTQYF
size: NA; D: NA; J: TRBJ1-2; V: TRBV6-5; DNA: TGTGCCAGCAGTTTGCAGGACACTAACTATGGCTACACCTTC; CDR3: CASSLQDTNYGYTF